This T cell receptor beta chain emerged from a study of beta chain features in type 1 diabetes. Sequenced material consisted of expressed TCRB transcripts (all of the isolated RNA was reverse transcribed). Sequenced by immunoSEQ multiplex PCR; TCRdb stores in-frame clones only, minus some. The sample includes about 640,000 clones, around 12% of them seen just once. Cell sorting via CD45RO/CCR7/CD25/CD127/CD95/CD27 was performed to obtain CD4+ naive, central memory, regulatory and stem cell-like memory cells. Purity (above 98%) was reached by all sorted populations. This CDR3 is 13 amino acids long. Germline V gene lookup returns CDR1 SGHAT and CDR2 FQNNGV. V shed 4 bases, J shed 3 bases, and the junction held 2 bases outside the gene matches. The study's findings and limits: Type 1 diabetes patients had moderately but significantly shorter TCRB CDR3s in all four CD4+ subsets.

As for this clone: Its matching antigen is unknown.

V usage is TRBV11-2 and J usage is TRBJ1-2; 7 positions match TRBD1. The sample consisted of naive CD4+ T cells from blood. The TCR was taken from a man aged 30 to 45 with type 1 diabetes. CDR3 DNA: TGTGCCAGCAGCTCGGGACAGTACTATGGCTACACCTTC. Amino acids: CASSSGQYYGYTF.